This note documents a single TCR beta chain sequence. Its matching antigen is unknown. Trimming stripped 0 bases from V and 6 bases from J, with 7 bases between. Germline CDR1 reads SGDLS; CDR2 reads YYNGEE. This CDR3 is built from 14 residues. These data belong to a study of OX40 agonist ivuxolimab in advanced cancers. For the study at large: At about 82% male, the cohort had a mean age of roughly 60 years, ranging from about 23 to 79. Three patients, one with hepatocellular carcinoma and two with cutaneous melanoma, responded partially. Past anti-PD-1, anti-PD-L1 or anti-CTLA-4 therapy was accepted, and roughly 37% had received some.

Some clones are missing from TCRdb's copy, which holds only in-frame ones; the method was immunoSEQ multiplex PCR. The data show around 60,000 clones, around 90% seen once. Study-wide results and limits: On average, CD8+ T cells showed a greater number of expanded clones than CD4+.

The sample consisted of CD4+ or CD8+ T cells sorted from blood, taken in a trial of the OX40 agonist ivuxolimab. This TCR was recovered from an adult with an advanced solid tumor such as melanoma, head and neck, liver or kidney cancer. The chain has TRBV9 and TRBJ2-6; no clear D. The CDR3 coding sequence is TGTGCCAGCAGCGTAGAACCTGAGGCCAACGTCCTGACTTTC. Protein sequence: CASSVEPEANVLTF.